Reported below is one T cell receptor beta chain. The V end lost 4 bases, the J end lost 7 bases, and 17 bases lay between the germline ends. CDR1 is MGHRA, CDR2 YSYEKL, per germline. CDR3 length equals 16 residues. The data originate from a study of CD8 T cells in Susac syndrome. Overall study context: Treatment status at blood draw for the Susac syndrome patients was therapy-naive, corticosteroids, or intravenous immunoglobulin alone.

RNA in amounts of 0.5 to 1 ug was reverse transcribed with random hexamers. The TCR beta CDR3 was amplified by immunoSEQ multiplex PCR across 54 Vbeta, 13 Jbeta. TCRdb re-derived calls from the immunoSEQ multiplex PCR reads in MiXCR, one entry per CDR3 protein. The profile shows around 170,000 distinct CDR3 sequences, 95% of them singletons. The receptor was isolated from a human donor with Susac syndrome. The sequencing input was CD8+ T cells from PBMCs. The V gene is TRBV4-1, the J gene TRBJ1-6, with D perhaps matching TRBD1 (5 bases). CDR3 sequence: CASSLEGRGGNSPLHF. The CDR3 DNA is TGCGCCAGCAGCCTAGAGGGGCGGGGGGGGAATTCACCCCTCCACTTT.